The next 31 T cell receptor beta chains were all read from a single sample in a study of cytomegalovirus exposure and HLA in healthy donors. The primer mix had 60 Vbeta and 13 Jbeta primers. Profiled with immunoSEQ multiplex PCR; TCRdb holds only in-frame clones, not every one. The data show roughly 250,000 clones, 80% seen once. Material for sequencing was PBMCs. The receptors derive from a girl between 2 and 10 years old in good health and CMV-seronegative.

The chain is built from TRBV10-1 and TRBJ2-2; 7 bases fit TRBD2. Germline values: CDR1 WNHNN, CDR2 SYGVQD (reference sequence). V was clipped by 3 bases and J by 0 bases; unmatched bases: 4. The CDR3 contains 16 residues. The CDR3: CASSDRRGTNTGELFF. The CDR3 coding sequence is TGCGCCAGCAGTGACAGGCGGGGGACGAACACCGGGGAGCTGTTTTTT.

This chain joins TRBV30 and TRBJ1-5; D is undetermined. The germline CDR1 and CDR2 sequences are GTSNPN and SVGIG (reference sequence). This CDR3 contains 14 residues. The V gene lost 1 base and the J gene lost 7 bases, with 14 bases spanning the gap. CDR3 nucleotide sequence: TGTGCCTGGAGTGGAGGCGGGCCGAGCCAGCCCCAGCATTTT. The encoded protein is CAWSGGGPSQPQHF.

This sequence joins TRBV6-6 and TRBJ2-7; possible D gene TRBD1, 6 bases. Germline values: CDR1 MNHNY, CDR2 SVGAGI (reference sequence). Between the trimmed V and J ends, which lost 4 bases and 3 bases, there was a span of 13 bases. The CDR3 extends over 14 amino acids. The CDR3 loop reads CASSSVGTNYEQYF. CDR3 in DNA: TGTGCCAGCAGTTCCGTCGGGACAAACTACGAGCAGTACTTC.

This rearrangement joins TRBV7-2 to TRBJ2-4; 8 bases map to TRBD2. After removal of 3 bases from V and 0 bases from J, the junction contained 7 bases not matched to a gene. The CDR3 runs to 17 residues. The germline CDR1 and CDR2 sequences are SGHTA and FQGNSA. The CDR3 here is CASSFVAGGLAKNIQYF. In DNA, the CDR3 is TGTGCCAGCAGCTTCGTGGCGGGGGGCTTAGCCAAAAACATTCAGTACTTC.

This chain links TRBV27 with TRBJ2-6, with D hard to call. The germline V gene encodes CDR1 MNHEY and CDR2 SMNVEV (reference sequence). V was trimmed by 8 bases and J by 1 base, leaving 3 bases between them. The CDR3 loop spans 12 amino acids. The DNA of the CDR3 is TGTGCCAGCTCGTCTGGGGCCAACGTCCTGACTTTC. It yields the protein CASSSGANVLTF.

This clone showed up just once. This rearrangement joins TRBV18 to TRBJ1-2, with D possibly TRBD1 on 5 matching bases. With 3 bases removed from V and 5 bases from J, the gap between germline ends came to 22 bases. The CDR3 covers 17 residues. From germline, CDR1 is KGHSH and CDR2 LQKENI. The CDR3 DNA follows: TGTGCCAGCTCACCTCGATTGGTCTCTGCAGGGAGGTATGGCTACACCTTC. This sequence encodes CASSPRLVSAGRYGYTF.

The rearrangement links TRBV7-9 to TRBJ2-3; maybe TRBD2 (5 bases). From germline, CDR1 is SEHNR and CDR2 FQNEAQ (reference sequence). The CDR3 extends over 15 amino acids. V dropped 2 bases and J dropped 7 bases, with 16 bases sitting between them. In DNA, the CDR3 is TGTGCCAGCAGCTTAAGGACTTCGGGGTCACATACGCAGTATTTT. This translates into CASSLRTSGSHTQYF.

The chain carries TRBV18 and TRBJ1-5, with D hard to call. V dropped 3 bases and J dropped 2 bases, with 14 bases sitting between them. CDR3 length: 16 residues. The germline V gene has CDR1 KGHSH and CDR2 LQKENI. The CDR3 DNA follows: TGTGCCAGCTCACCTAACGGAGGTTGGGGCAATCAGCCCCAGCATTTT. Translating it yields CASSPNGGWGNQPQHF.

A single count supports this clone. This rearrangement joins TRBV28 to TRBJ1-5; unclear D gene. Trimming took off 4 bases at V and 0 bases at J, with 13 bases between the two ends. There are 16 residues in the CDR3. Germline V gene sequence: CDR1 MDHEN, CDR2 SYDVKM. The CDR3 loop is CASSSYSFDSNQPQHF. The DNA of the CDR3 is TGTGCCAGCAGTTCTTACAGCTTCGATAGCAATCAGCCCCAGCATTTT.

The V gene is TRBV29-1, the J gene TRBJ1-1; D gene unclear. The CDR3 runs 13 residues. From germline, CDR1 is SQVTM and CDR2 ANQGSEA. Trimming took 3 bases from V and 8 from J, leaving 16 bases between them. CDR3 nucleotides: TGCAGCGTTGAGCCACCAATTGGAGACGAAGCTTTCTTT. Translation: CSVEPPIGDEAFF.

The rearrangement links TRBV10-2 to TRBJ1-1; tentatively, D is TRBD1 (6 bases). Per the germline V gene, CDR1 is WSHSY and CDR2 is SAAADI. The CDR3 has 16 amino acids. Trimming removed 6 bases at V and 1 base at J, with 18 bases between. The CDR3 sequence: CASSFTGCRSNTEAFF. The DNA for the CDR3 is TGCGCCAGCAGCTTTACAGGGTGTAGGTCGAACACTGAAGCTTTCTTT.

The chain is built from TRBV29-1 and TRBJ2-1; weak D call: TRBD2 (6 bases). The CDR3 contains 13 residues. V lost 1 base and J lost 2, with 6 bases in between. Germline V gene sequence: CDR1 SQVTM, CDR2 ANQGSEA. CDR3 sequence: CSVEGGAYNEQFF. Here the CDR3 DNA reads TGCAGCGTTGAAGGGGGGGCCTACAATGAGCAGTTCTTC.

This clone was seen only once. The chain joins TRBV25-1 to TRBJ1-1; possible D gene TRBD1, 5 bases. Germline loops: CDR1 MGHDK, CDR2 SYGVNS. This CDR3 region has 13 residues. Trimming left V 3 bases short and J 2 bases short, with 7 bases between. CDR3 amino acids: CASSETVNTEAFF. The CDR3 DNA is TGTGCCAGCAGTGAGACAGTAAACACTGAAGCTTTCTTT.

CDR3 sequence reads: CASSVEGGQGSETQYF. The CDR3 region has the DNA TGTGCCAGCAGCGTAGAGGGGGGACAGGGGTCGGAGACCCAGTACTTC. The chain combines TRBV9 with TRBJ2-5, with TRBD1 matching 10 bases. The CDR3 spans 16 residues. V dropped 0 bases and J dropped 5; count of bases not matched to a gene: 7. Germline V CDR1 and CDR2: SGDLS, YYNGEE.

The genes are TRBV18 and TRBJ1-1; 9 bases fit TRBD1. This CDR3 has 15 residues. Unmatched junction bases numbered 9, after V lost 8 bases and J lost 2 bases. The germline V gene has CDR1 KGHSH and CDR2 LQKENI. CDR3 sequence (DNA): TGTGCCAGCACCCTAGAGACAGGGGGTAACACTGAAGCTTTCTTT. Encoded protein: CASTLETGGNTEAFF.

The chain recombines TRBV21-1 with TRBJ1-4; the table's D call TRBD1 went unverified against the DNA. TRBV21-1 is recorded as a pseudogene. The CDR3 length is 14 residues. This CDR3 reads CASSNAAGFEKLFF. The CDR3 region has the DNA TGTGCCAGCAGCAACGCTGCAGGGTTCGAAAAACTGTTTTTT.

The V call is TRBV4-1, the J call TRBJ2-5, with TRBD2 matching over 12 bases. This CDR3 is built from 15 residues. Germline V gene lookup returns CDR1 MGHRA and CDR2 YSYEKL. Losses at the gene ends were 5 bases for V and 5 bases for J; bases not matched to a gene: 6. The CDR3 reads CASSSTSGRMETQYF. The CDR3 nucleotides read TGCGCCAGCAGCTCCACTAGCGGGAGGATGGAGACCCAGTACTTC.

The V gene is TRBV5-1, the J gene TRBJ2-3; TRBD2 agrees at 12 bases. CDR1 SGHRS and CDR2 YFSETQ come from the germline V gene. V dropped 4 bases and J dropped 4; count of bases not matched to a gene: 7. The CDR3 sequence is 16 residues long. The DNA for the CDR3 is TGCGCCAGCAGCCTACAGACTAGCGGGAGCTCAGATACGCAGTATTTT. It encodes CASSLQTSGSSDTQYF.

V and J are TRBV30 and TRBJ1-5; D is uncertain. The CDR3 has 15 amino acids. Germline CDR1 is GTSNPN and CDR2 is SVGIG (reference sequence). The V end was cut by 2 bases, the J end by 2 bases, with 13 bases between. The CDR3, as DNA: TGTGCCTGGAGTCCGAAATTGAGGGGCAATCAGCCCCAGCATTTT. Translation gives CAWSPKLRGNQPQHF.

The V and J genes are TRBV7-6 and TRBJ2-7; D ambiguous. The CDR3 extends over 13 amino acids. Trimming took 2 bases from V and 4 from J, leaving 9 bases between them. The V gene's germline CDR1 is SGHVS and CDR2 FNYEAQ. The DNA of the CDR3 is TGTGCCAGCAGCTTATCTCGACAATACGAGCAGTACTTC. It specifies CASSLSRQYEQYF.

The V and J genes are TRBV28 and TRBJ2-7; no definite D call. CDR3 size: 12 residues. Germline loops: CDR1 MDHEN, CDR2 SYDVKM. Deletions cut 11 bases from V and 5 bases from J, with 16 bases between. As DNA, the CDR3 is TGTGCCGTCGAGAAAGGTCGGGACGAGCAGTACTTC. Translation: CAVEKGRDEQYF.

V is TRBV6-5 and J is TRBJ2-1; D is uncertain. This CDR3 has 15 amino acids. Germline CDR1 MNHEY, CDR2 SVGAGI. Trimming removed 4 bases at V and 8 bases at J, with 18 bases between. DNA for the CDR3: TGTGCCAGCAGTTTCCAATTGGGCCCTGGCTATGAGCAGTTCTTC. Protein product: CASSFQLGPGYEQFF.

The CDR3 DNA reads TGTGCCAGCAGCTTAAGGGGGGGGGACGGCGAGCAGTACTTC. Its translation: CASSLRGGDGEQYF. The V call is TRBV11-2, the J call TRBJ2-7; D may be TRBD2 (7 bases). The CDR3 sequence is 14 residues long. V lost 2 bases to trimming and J lost 6 bases, with 14 bases between them. Germline CDR1 reads SGHAT; CDR2 reads FQNNGV.

The genes are TRBV2 and TRBJ1-1; TRBD1 matches 7 bases. The V gene end was trimmed by 6 bases and the J gene end by 0 bases; junction bases not matched to a gene: 10. The V gene's germline CDR1 is SNHLY and CDR2 FYNNEI. This CDR3 contains 16 residues. The CDR3 reads CASSLLPGTVNTEAFF. The CDR3 DNA reads as TGTGCCAGCAGCCTACTACCCGGGACAGTGAACACTGAAGCTTTCTTT.

The sample holds a few counts of this clone. V and J are TRBV5-1 and TRBJ2-3; 9 nucleotides match TRBD1. The V and J ends lost 4 bases and 5 bases, in that order; junction bases with no gene match: 8. CDR3 length: 15 residues. Per germline, CDR1 SGHRS and CDR2 YFSETQ. The CDR3 bases are TGCGCCAGCAGCGGGGGACAGGGCAGTATAGATACGCAGTATTTT. Translating it yields CASSGGQGSIDTQYF.

The rearrangement joins TRBV27 to TRBJ1-1; TRBD1 might be the D (6 bases). This CDR3 has 14 residues. Deletions cut 5 bases from V and 1 base from J, with 11 bases between. Germline CDR1 is MNHEY and CDR2 is SMNVEV (reference sequence). CDR3 in DNA: TGTGCCAGCAGTCAACCACAGGGGAACACTGAAGCTTTCTTT. Its protein is CASSQPQGNTEAFF.

CDR3 nucleotides: TGTGCCAGCAGTTTAGGCTGGGGTAGCGGGAGGTTTAACAATGAGCAGTTCTTC. As protein: CASSLGWGSGRFNNEQFF. The chain has TRBV27 and TRBJ2-1, with 10 bases matching TRBD2. CDR3 length equals 18 residues. In germline, CDR1 is MNHEY, CDR2 SMNVEV (reference sequence). Trimming removed 2 bases from V and 5 bases from J; junction bases left unmatched: 12.

The V call is TRBV18, the J call TRBJ2-7; D is uncertain. Trimming shortened V by 4 bases and J by 0 bases, and 4 bases separated the two germline ends. Germline lookup yields CDR1 KGHSH and CDR2 LQKENI. This CDR3 has 12 amino acids. CDR3 nucleotides: TGTGCCAGCTCACTCGGCTCCTACGAGCAGTACTTC. This codes for CASSLGSYEQYF.

This clone was observed a few times. The J gene is TRBJ2-1, the V gene TRBV7-9, with TRBD2 as a possible D gene (5 bases). CDR3 size: 14 residues. Germline lookup yields CDR1 SEHNR and CDR2 FQNEAQ (reference sequence). Trimming took off 5 bases at V and 8 bases at J, with 16 bases between the two ends. The CDR3 nucleotides are TGTGCCAGCAGCCCTGGAACTAGTCGGTATGAGCAGTTCTTC. It translates to CASSPGTSRYEQFF.

The J gene is TRBJ1-5, the V gene TRBV28; tentatively, D is TRBD1 (5 bases). This CDR3 has 16 amino acids. V gave up 4 bases and J gave up 0 bases, with 13 bases separating them. Germline V gene data show CDR1 as MDHEN and CDR2 as SYDVKM. CDR3 sequence: CASSSPNRISNQPQHF. CDR3 sequence (DNA): TGTGCCAGCAGTTCCCCAAACAGGATTAGCAATCAGCCCCAGCATTTT. Full variable domain (remainder filled in from reference TRBV28 and TRBJ1-5): DVKVTQSSRYLVKRTGEKVFLECVQDMDHENMFWYRQDPGLGLRLIYFSYDVKMKEKGDIPEGYSVSREKKERFSLILESASTNQTSMYLCASSSPNRISNQPQHFGDGTRLSIL.

The chain carries TRBV27 and TRBJ2-7, with D hard to call. The CDR3 is made up of 12 amino acids. V was trimmed by 5 bases and J by 0 bases, leaving 5 bases between them. Germline V gene sequence: CDR1 MNHEY, CDR2 SMNVEV (reference sequence). The CDR3 nucleotides are TGTGCCAGCAGTCCCCGCTCCTACGAGCAGTACTTC. Its protein is CASSPRSYEQYF.